The clone carrying this T cell receptor beta chain was observed a handful of times. Its antigen is undetermined. This sample was taken from a study of regulatory T cells in long-lasting Graves disease. Regarding the study as a whole: Newly diagnosed patients had higher TCR diversity than persistent Graves' patients did. It was in persistent disease that TRBV28, TRBJ1-2 and TRBJ2-5 were favored. Authors noted too few samples as a limitation.

In building TCR beta libraries, iRepertoire HTBI primers were used together with Arm-PCR of CDR3 regions. MiXCR was run by TCRdb on the multiplex PCR reads, yielding one entry per CDR3 protein. The sample contains 650,000 to 700,000 distinct CDR3 sequences, 30% of which appear only once. V lost 3 bases to trimming and J lost 3 bases, with 8 bases between them. The CDR3 length is 14 residues. Looked up from germline, CDR1 is LGHDT and CDR2 is YNNKEL (reference sequence). Time point of the sample: persistent/refractory GD, antithyroid drugs over 5 years with positive TRAb. Following extraction of RNA from PBMCs, that RNA was used to make the TCR library.

The chain combines TRBV3-1 with TRBJ1-4; D gene unclear. The origin of this receptor is a female donor with Graves disease. This specimen consisted of peripheral blood mononuclear cells (PBMCs), obtained when the disease was refractory, from a patient treated with antithyroid drugs. CDR3: CASSQWASNEKLFF. Here the CDR3 DNA reads TGTGCCAGCAGCCAGTGGGCCTCTAATGAAAAACTGTTTTTT.